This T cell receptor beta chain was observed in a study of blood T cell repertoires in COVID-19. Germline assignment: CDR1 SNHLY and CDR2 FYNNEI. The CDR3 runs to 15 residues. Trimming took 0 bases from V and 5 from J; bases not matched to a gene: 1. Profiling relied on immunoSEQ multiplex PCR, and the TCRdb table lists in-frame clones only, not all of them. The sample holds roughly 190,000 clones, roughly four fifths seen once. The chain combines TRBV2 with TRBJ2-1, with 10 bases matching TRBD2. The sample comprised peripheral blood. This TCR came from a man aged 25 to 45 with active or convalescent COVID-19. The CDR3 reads CASSEATSGNNEQFF. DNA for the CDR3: TGTGCCAGCAGTGAAGCAACTAGCGGGAACAATGAGCAGTTCTTC.